The clone carrying this T cell receptor (beta chain) was picked up a small number of times. The repertoire was sequenced with immunoSEQ multiplex PCR; TCRdb's copy has only in-frame clones and lacks some. The profile shows around 500,000 clones, more than 65% of them singletons. Germline CDR1 is MNHNY and CDR2 is SVGAGI (reference sequence). The CDR3 spans 11 residues. Trimming removed 4 bases from V and 5 bases from J, with 5 bases in between. The sample is drawn from a study of shared clonotypes between healthy human individuals. Sequenced: PBMCs. This chain links TRBV6-6 with TRBJ1-2; D unresolved. This receptor was taken from a woman aged 40 to 55 in good health. Some clones in this sample may be carry-over from other donors' samples. Written as DNA, the CDR3 is TGTGCCAGCAGTTCGCAGTATGGCTACACCTTC. This encodes CASSSQYGYTF.